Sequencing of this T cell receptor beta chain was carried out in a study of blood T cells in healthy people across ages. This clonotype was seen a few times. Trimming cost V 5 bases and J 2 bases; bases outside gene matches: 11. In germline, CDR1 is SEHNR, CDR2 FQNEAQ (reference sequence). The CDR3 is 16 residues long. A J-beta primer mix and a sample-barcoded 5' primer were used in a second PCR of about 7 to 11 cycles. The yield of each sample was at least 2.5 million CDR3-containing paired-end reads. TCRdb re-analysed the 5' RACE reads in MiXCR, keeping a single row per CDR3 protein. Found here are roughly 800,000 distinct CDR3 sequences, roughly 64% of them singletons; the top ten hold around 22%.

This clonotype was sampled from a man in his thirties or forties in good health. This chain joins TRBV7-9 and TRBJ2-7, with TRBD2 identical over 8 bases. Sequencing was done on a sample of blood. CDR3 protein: CASSPRVDSGAYEQYF. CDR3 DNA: TGTGCCAGCAGCCCCCGGGTGGATAGCGGGGCCTACGAGCAGTACTTC.